This TCR beta chain was profiled in a study of T-cell memory formation after mild COVID-19. This clonotype was found a few times. TCRdb reanalysed the 5' RACE reads using MiXCR and keeps one entry per CDR3 protein. The table includes around 29,000 distinct CDR3 sequences, 12% detected once. The receptor's source is an adult woman who had mild COVID-19 (a few samples of this study predate the infection). Cell type and time point are not known. Specimen: PBMCs or a T cell subset sorted from them (not recorded which).

Written as DNA, the CDR3 is TGTGCCAGCAGCCAACGTGCAGGGGGCGGATATTCAACTAATGAAAAACTGTTTTTT. This encodes CASSQRAGGGYSTNEKLFF. The chain recombines TRBV14 with TRBJ1-4; 8 bases are shared with TRBD1. The CDR3 consists of 19 residues. After removal of 2 bases from V and 0 bases from J, the junction contained 11 bases not matched to a gene. Germline lookup yields CDR1 SGHDN and CDR2 FVKESK.